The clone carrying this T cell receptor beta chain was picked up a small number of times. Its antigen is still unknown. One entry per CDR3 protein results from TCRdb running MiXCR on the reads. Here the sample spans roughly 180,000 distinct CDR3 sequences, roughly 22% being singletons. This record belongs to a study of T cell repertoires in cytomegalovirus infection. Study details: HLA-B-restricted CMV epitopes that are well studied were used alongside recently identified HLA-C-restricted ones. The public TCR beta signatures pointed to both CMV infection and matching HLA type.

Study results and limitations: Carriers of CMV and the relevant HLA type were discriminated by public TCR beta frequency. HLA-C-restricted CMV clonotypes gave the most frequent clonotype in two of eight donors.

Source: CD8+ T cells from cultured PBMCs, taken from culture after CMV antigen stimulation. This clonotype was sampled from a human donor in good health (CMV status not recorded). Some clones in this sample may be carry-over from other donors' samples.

CDR3 region: CASTPQGTRTHYGYTF. The DNA of the CDR3 is TGTGCCAGCACCCCACAGGGAACCAGAACGCACTATGGCTACACCTTC. This chain joins TRBV6-1 and TRBJ1-2; TRBD1 is a possible D gene (6 bases). V lost 7 bases, J lost 3 bases, and 21 bases lay in between. The CDR3 consists of 16 residues. The germline CDR1 and CDR2 sequences are MNHNS and SASEGT.